This T cell receptor (beta chain) was documented in a study of cytomegalovirus exposure and HLA in healthy donors. The study ran its PCR with 60 Vbeta and 13 Jbeta primers. Repertoires were generated with immunoSEQ multiplex PCR, while TCRdb's copy carries only in-frame clones and drops some. Of approximately 80,000 clones detected, roughly two thirds appear once; the ten largest clones hold more than 15%. Between the trimmed V and J ends, which lost 4 bases and 6 bases, there was a span of 17 bases. The CDR3 extends over 15 amino acids. The germline V gene has CDR1 SGHRS and CDR2 YFSETQ. Study results and caveats: Clonal expansion was found to be greater in HLA-associated TCR beta chains than in equally common others in a later analysis. Analyses of presence and absence presupposed an approximately uniform sequencing depth across donors. Per a prior analysis, the majority of TCR beta V segments were productive roughly 90% or roughly 30% of the time. Later on, an analysis tied some 17,000 TCR beta sequences to HLA alleles at 0.05 false discovery rate.

Notes on this clone: As yet, its antigen is unknown.

The chain links TRBV5-1 to TRBJ2-1, with a weak D call TRBD1 (6 bases). Sequencing was carried out using PBMCs. This receptor was taken from a woman in her thirties or forties in good health and CMV-seropositive. The CDR3 region is CASSTNGQSGNEQFF. CDR3 nucleotide sequence: TGCGCCAGCAGCACAAATGGACAGAGTGGCAATGAGCAGTTCTTC.